The 15 T cell receptor beta chains below were found in one sample sequenced in a study of OX40 agonist ivuxolimab in advanced cancers. Measured with immunoSEQ multiplex PCR; TCRdb has only the in-frame clones, and not every one. The sample lists roughly 61,000 clones, roughly nine tenths occurring once. The sequencing used CD4+ or CD8+ T cells sorted from blood, collected in a trial of the OX40 agonist ivuxolimab. Receptors originate from an adult with an advanced solid tumor such as melanoma, head and neck, liver or kidney cancer.

The V gene is TRBV2, the J gene TRBJ1-1, with 8 bases identical to TRBD1. Germline V gene data show CDR1 as SNHLY and CDR2 as FYNNEI. The J segment lost 0 bases and the V segment lost 6 bases, leaving 6 bases of the junction unmatched. The CDR3 loop spans 15 amino acids. The CDR3 spells CASRGTGSMNTEAFF. CDR3 nucleotides: TGTGCCAGCAGGGGGACAGGTAGCATGAACACTGAAGCTTTCTTT.

The chain is built from TRBV14 and TRBJ1-1; D may be TRBD1 (5 bases). This CDR3 region has 14 residues. Germline CDR1 SGHDN, CDR2 FVKESK. Trimming took 4 bases from V and 1 from J, leaving 10 bases between them. CDR3 bases: TGTGCCAGCAGCCTAACGGGGGGGAACACTGAAGCTTTCTTT. Amino acids: CASSLTGGNTEAFF.

This chain connects TRBV20-1 to TRBJ2-7, with no clear D. V gave up 6 bases and J gave up 3 bases, with 9 bases separating them. CDR1 is DFQATT and CDR2 is SNEGSKA in the germline V gene (reference sequence). CDR3 length equals 11 residues. The CDR3 here is CSATHGYEQYF. The CDR3, as DNA: TGCAGTGCAACCCATGGCTACGAGCAGTACTTC.

The chain employs TRBV27 and TRBJ1-3; D is uncertain. V was shortened by 8 bases and J by 0 bases, with 11 bases between the two germline ends. Germline CDR1 reads MNHEY; CDR2 reads SMNVEV (reference sequence). The CDR3 contains 14 residues. This CDR3 reads CASGRTGSGNTIYF. CDR3 coding DNA: TGTGCCAGCGGAAGGACCGGCTCTGGAAACACCATATATTTT.

This chain links TRBV2 with TRBJ2-7, with D possibly TRBD1 on 6 matching bases. V lost 1 base and J 3 bases, leaving 7 bases between the germline ends. The length of the CDR3 is 13 residues. Per germline, CDR1 SNHLY and CDR2 FYNNEI. Written as DNA, the CDR3 is TGTGCCAGCAGTGAAGACAGGGACTACGAGCAGTACTTC. Amino acids: CASSEDRDYEQYF.

The chain uses TRBV14 and TRBJ1-1; D remains ambiguous. Germline lookup yields CDR1 SGHDN and CDR2 FVKESK. The CDR3 length is 14 residues. Trimming took off 3 bases at V and 5 bases at J, with 13 bases between the two ends. This CDR3 is CASSHGLSGTEAFF. CDR3 bases: TGTGCCAGCAGCCACGGACTTTCGGGGACTGAAGCTTTCTTT.

The gene calls are TRBV6-1 and TRBJ2-7; TRBD2 matches at 8 bases. The CDR3 has 15 residues. J was trimmed by 3 bases and V by 1 base; bases with no gene match: 5. Germline V gives CDR1 MNHNS, CDR2 SASEGT. CDR3: CASSEGTSIYYEQYF. The CDR3 bases are TGTGCCAGCAGTGAAGGGACTAGCATTTACTACGAGCAGTACTTC.

V usage is TRBV13 and J usage is TRBJ2-7, with D possibly being TRBD1 or TRBD2 (5 bases each). Germline CDR1 is PRHDT and CDR2 is FYEKMQ (reference sequence). The length of the CDR3 is 13 residues. Trimming left V 5 bases short and J 6 bases short, with 14 bases between. In DNA form, the CDR3 reads TGTGCCAGCAGCCCCGGGGCAGTCCGCGAGCAGTACTTC. As protein: CASSPGAVREQYF. The full variable domain, rest sourced from reference TRBV13 and TRBJ2-7, is AAGVIQSPRHLIKEKRETATLKCYPIPRHDTVYWYQQGPGQDPQFLISFYEKMQSDKGSIPDRFSAQQFSDYHSELNMSSLELGDSALYFCASSPGAVREQYFGPGTRLTVT.

The chain uses TRBV6-1 and TRBJ1-2, with 8 nucleotides matching TRBD1. The V and J ends lost 6 bases and 5 bases, in that order; junction bases with no gene match: 5. Germline lookup yields CDR1 MNHNS and CDR2 SASEGT. The CDR3 is 13 amino acids. CDR3 DNA: TGTGCCAGCAGATTGGGACAGGCTTATGGCTACACCTTC. Translation: CASRLGQAYGYTF.

This chain connects TRBV27 to TRBJ1-5; D not certain. The length of the CDR3 is 15 residues. Germline V gene sequence: CDR1 MNHEY, CDR2 SMNVEV (reference sequence). V lost 2 bases to trimming and J lost 1 base, with 9 bases between them. The CDR3, as DNA: TGTGCCAGCAGTTTACGGTCGGGGAGCAATCAGCCCCAGCATTTT. Its protein is CASSLRSGSNQPQHF.

The gene calls are TRBV5-1 and TRBJ1-1; D not resolved. Germline loops: CDR1 SGHRS, CDR2 YFSETQ. The V end was cut by 5 bases, the J end by 1 base, with 12 bases between. This CDR3 has 14 residues. The CDR3 DNA reads as TGCGCCAGCAGATTATCACAGAGGAACACTGAAGCTTTCTTT. It is translated as CASRLSQRNTEAFF. The full variable domain, in which reference TRBV5-1 and TRBJ1-1 provide the parts outside the CDR3, is KAGVTQTPRYLIKTRGQQVTLSCSPISGHRSVSWYQQTPGQGLQFLFEYFSETQRNKGNFPGRFSGRQFSNSRSEMNVSTLELGDSALYLCASRLSQRNTEAFFGQGTRLTVV.

The V and J genes are TRBV6-6 and TRBJ2-7; TRBD2 matches 10 bases. CDR1 MNHNY and CDR2 SVGAGI come from the germline V gene (reference sequence). The CDR3 spans 12 residues. J gave up 10 bases and V 6 bases, and 6 bases lay outside the gene matches. CDR3 sequence reads: CASSRGLADQYF. The CDR3 DNA sequence: TGTGCCAGCAGCCGAGGACTAGCGGACCAGTACTTC.

The chain employs TRBV28 and TRBJ2-5, with a possible D match to TRBD1 (5 bases). The germline V and J ends were trimmed by 5 bases and 4 bases, with 17 bases remaining between them. Germline loops: CDR1 MDHEN, CDR2 SYDVKM. This CDR3 spans 15 amino acids. CDR3 sequence (DNA): TGTGCCAGCAGTGACCCGGTCCTGGGGCGAGAGACCCAGTACTTC. This codes for CASSDPVLGRETQYF.

The chain employs TRBV19 and TRBJ2-3; D gene ambiguous. The CDR3 has 11 residues. Germline V gene data show CDR1 as LNHDA and CDR2 as SQIVND (reference sequence). Trimming took off 3 bases at V and 6 bases at J, with 4 bases between the two ends. The DNA of the CDR3 is TGTGCCAGTAGTATCATGGATACGCAGTATTTT. Translating it yields CASSIMDTQYF. The full variable domain, rest sourced from reference TRBV19 and TRBJ2-3, is DGGITQSPKYLFRKEGQNVTLSCEQNLNHDAMYWYRQDPGQGLRLIYYSQIVNDFQKGDIAEGYSVSREKKESFPLTVTSAQKNPTAFYLCASSIMDTQYFGPGTRLTVL.

The chain combines TRBV4-2 with TRBJ2-3; D possibly corresponds to TRBD2 (6 bases). CDR3 length: 15 residues. V was cut by 1 base and J by 2 bases, with 10 bases left in between. Germline loops: CDR1 LGHNA, CDR2 YNFKEQ. CDR3 DNA: TGTGCCAGCAGCCAAGTGGGGGGACTCACAGATACGCAGTATTTT. Encoded protein: CASSQVGGLTDTQYF.